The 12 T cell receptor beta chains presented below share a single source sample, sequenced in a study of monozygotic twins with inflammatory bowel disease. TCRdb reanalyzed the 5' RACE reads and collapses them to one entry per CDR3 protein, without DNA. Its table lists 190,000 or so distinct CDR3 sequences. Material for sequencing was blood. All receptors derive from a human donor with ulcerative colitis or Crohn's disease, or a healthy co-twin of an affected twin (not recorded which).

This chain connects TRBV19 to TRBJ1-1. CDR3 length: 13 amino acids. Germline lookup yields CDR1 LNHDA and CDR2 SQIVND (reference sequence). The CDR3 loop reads CASSPHTGTEAFF.

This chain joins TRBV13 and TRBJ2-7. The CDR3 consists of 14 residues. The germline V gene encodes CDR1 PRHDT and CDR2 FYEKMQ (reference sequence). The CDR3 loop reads CASSPEGIPYEQYF.

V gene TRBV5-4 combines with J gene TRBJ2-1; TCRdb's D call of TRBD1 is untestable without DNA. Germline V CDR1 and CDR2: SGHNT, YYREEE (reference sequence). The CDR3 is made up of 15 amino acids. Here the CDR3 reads CASSLMAGEYNEQFF.

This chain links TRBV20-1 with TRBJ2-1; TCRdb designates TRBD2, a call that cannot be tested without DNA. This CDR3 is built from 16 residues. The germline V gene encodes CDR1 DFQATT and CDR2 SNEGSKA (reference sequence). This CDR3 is CSASSSGGATYNEQFF.

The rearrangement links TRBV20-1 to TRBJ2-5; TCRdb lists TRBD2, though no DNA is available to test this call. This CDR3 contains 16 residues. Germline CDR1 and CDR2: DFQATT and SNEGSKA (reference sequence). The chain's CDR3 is CSARDPVAGRGETQYF.

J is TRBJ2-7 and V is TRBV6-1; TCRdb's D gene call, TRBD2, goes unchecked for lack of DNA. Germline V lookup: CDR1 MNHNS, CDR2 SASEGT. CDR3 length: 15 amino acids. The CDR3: CASSLIGLAGHEQYF.

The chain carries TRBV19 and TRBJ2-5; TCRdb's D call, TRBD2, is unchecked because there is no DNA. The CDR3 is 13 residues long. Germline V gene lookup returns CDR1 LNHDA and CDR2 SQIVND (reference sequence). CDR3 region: CASRREGQETQYF.

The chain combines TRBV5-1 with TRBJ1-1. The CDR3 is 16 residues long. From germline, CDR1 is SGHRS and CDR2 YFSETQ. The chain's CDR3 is CASSPLLGEENTEAFF.

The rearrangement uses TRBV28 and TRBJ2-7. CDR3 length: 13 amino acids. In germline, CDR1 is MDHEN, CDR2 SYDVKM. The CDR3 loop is CASIDGSNYEQYF.

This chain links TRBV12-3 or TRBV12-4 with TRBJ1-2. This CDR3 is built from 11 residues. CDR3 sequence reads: CASSLGNGYTF.

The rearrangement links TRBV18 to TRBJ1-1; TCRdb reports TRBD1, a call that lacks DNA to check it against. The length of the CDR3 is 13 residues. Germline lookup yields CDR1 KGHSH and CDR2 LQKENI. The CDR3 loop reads CASSQDRQLEAFF.

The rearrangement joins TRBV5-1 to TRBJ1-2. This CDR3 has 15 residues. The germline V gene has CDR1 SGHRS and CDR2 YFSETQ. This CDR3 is CASSLGVGSNYGYTF.